Listed below are T cell receptor beta chains from one sample, sequenced in a study of blood T cell repertoires in COVID-19. Assay: immunoSEQ multiplex PCR; the TCRdb copy retains only in-frame clones and omits some. Among roughly 290,000 clones listed, 90% were seen once. Sequenced material: PBMCs or T cells enriched from blood (not recorded which). These receptors were obtained from a young woman with acute COVID-19. Both conserved end residues are part of each CDR3. The D gene is left open where the match is weak. Part of the rows lack a size; the others show once, few, many or a class for expanded clones.

J gene | D gene | clone size | V gene | CDR3 protein | CDR3 DNA
TRBJ2-2 | TRBD1 | - | TRBV14 | CASSRVGTGLWTGELFF | TGTGCCAGCAGCCGAGTCGGGACAGGGCTTTGGACCGGGGAGCTGTTTTTT
TRBJ2-1 | TRBD2 | - | TRBV19 | CASSRDYGEQFF | TGTGCCAGTAGTCGGGACTATGGTGAGCAGTTCTTC
TRBJ1-5 | TRBD1 | - | TRBV30 | CAWSALRQGRDTYSNQPQHF | TGTGCCTGGAGTGCGCTTAGACAGGGTCGGGACACCTATAGCAATCAGCCCCAGCATTTT
TRBJ2-2 | TRBD2 | - | TRBV6-5 | CATTGLAGLTGELFF | TGTGCCACTACGGGACTAGCGGGCCTCACCGGGGAGCTGTTTTTT
TRBJ2-1 | TRBD2 | - | TRBV28 | CASSLSGGNNEQFF | TGTGCCAGCAGTCTTAGCGGGGGAAACAATGAGCAGTTCTTC
TRBJ1-4 | TRBD1 | - | TRBV28 | CASRTHGTGNEKLFF | TGTGCCAGCAGAACCCACGGGACAGGAAATGAAAAACTGTTTTTT
TRBJ1-4 | - | once | TRBV7-8 | CASSLAQAGLSEKLFF | TGTGCCAGCAGCTTAGCGCAGGCAGGACTTTCCGAAAAACTGTTTTTT
TRBJ2-5 | TRBD2 | - | TRBV30 | CAWGLAGETQYF | TGTGCCTGGGGACTAGCTGGGGAGACCCAGTACTTC
TRBJ1-3 | - | - | TRBV18 | CASSPPLRTGSGNTIYF | TGTGCCAGCTCACCACCGTTAAGGACGGGATCTGGAAACACCATATATTTT
TRBJ2-7 | - | - | TRBV10-1 | CASGRVDEQYF | TGCGCCTCCGGCAGGGTCGACGAGCAGTACTTC
TRBJ2-1 | TRBD2 | - | TRBV27 | CASSSGRAFHNEQFF | TGTGCCAGCAGTAGCGGGAGGGCCTTCCACAATGAGCAGTTCTTC
TRBJ2-3 | TRBD1 | - | TRBV7-6 | CASSPDRVTDTQYF | TGTGCCAGCAGCCCGGACAGGGTGACAGATACGCAGTATTTT
TRBJ2-5 | - | - | TRBV27 | CASSHYGGVVETQYF | TGTGCCAGCAGCCACTATGGGGGCGTGGTTGAGACCCAGTACTTC
TRBJ2-2 | - | once | TRBV9 | CASSVNRGAGGAPNTGELFF | TGTGCCAGCAGCGTAAACCGGGGGGCAGGGGGCGCCCCGAACACCGGGGAGCTGTTTTTT
TRBJ1-2 | - | - | TRBV29-1 | CSVEEQGSYGYTF | TGCAGCGTTGAAGAACAGGGTAGCTATGGCTACACCTTC
TRBJ2-7 | - | - | TRBV5-1 | CASRPDSNYEQYF | TGCGCCAGCAGACCGGACAGCAATTACGAGCAGTACTTC
TRBJ2-1 | - | - | TRBV12-3/TRBV12-4 | CASSLFEAREQFF | TGTGCCAGCAGTTTATTCGAGGCGAGGGAGCAGTTCTTC
TRBJ1-5 | TRBD1 | - | TRBV12-5 | CASGLSGGTGGLSNQPQHF | TGTGCTAGTGGTTTGTCTGGGGGGACAGGGGGCCTGAGCAATCAGCCCCAGCATTTT